The present T cell receptor (beta chain) was sequenced within a study of CD8 T cells in ankylosing spondylitis. Study-wide results and caveats: Enrichment of disease-linked clones was reportedly significant in matched ankylosing spondylitis synovial fluid. Relatively scarce in peripheral blood, disease-linked clones were CD8+. Apparently characteristic of ankylosing spondylitis blood was a TCR beta motif (roughly 8 highly homologous variants).

Germline V gene lookup returns CDR1 DFQATT and CDR2 SNEGSKA (reference sequence). V shed 4 bases, J shed 4 bases, and the junction held 11 bases outside the gene matches. The CDR3 is made up of 16 amino acids. In the case of this clonotype: Its antigen is currently unknown.

In TCRdb, the 5' RACE reads were re-called with MiXCR into one record per CDR3 protein. The sample holds about 440,000 distinct CDR3 sequences, 17% seen once. This sequence was found in a male donor with ankylosing spondylitis. The V call is TRBV20-1, the J call TRBJ2-5; 11 bases fit TRBD2. The sequenced sample was blood, either unsorted or a sorted T cell fraction (not recorded which). CDR3: CSATLGSGGAGETQYF. CDR3 coding DNA: TGCAGTGCTACTCTGGGTAGCGGGGGGGCCGGAGAGACCCAGTACTTC.